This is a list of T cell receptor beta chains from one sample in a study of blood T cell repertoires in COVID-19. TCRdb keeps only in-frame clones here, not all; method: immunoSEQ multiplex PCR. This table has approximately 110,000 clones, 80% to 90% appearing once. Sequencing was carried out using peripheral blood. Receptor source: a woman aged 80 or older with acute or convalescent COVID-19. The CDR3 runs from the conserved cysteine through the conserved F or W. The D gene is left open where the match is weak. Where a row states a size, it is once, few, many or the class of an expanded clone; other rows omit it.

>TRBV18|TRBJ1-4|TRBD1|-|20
CASSPYATGLSRTTPGKLFF
TGTGCCAGCTCACCATACGCGACAGGGCTATCCAGAACGACTCCTGGGAAACTGTTTTTT
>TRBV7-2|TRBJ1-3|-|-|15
CASTPQVFSGNTIYF
TGTGCCAGCACCCCCCAGGTCTTCTCTGGAAACACCATATATTTT
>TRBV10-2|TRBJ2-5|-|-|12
CASSGALGTQYF
TGCGCCAGCAGTGGAGCGCTCGGGACCCAGTACTTC
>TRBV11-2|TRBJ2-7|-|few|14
CASSPGRSSYEQYF
TGTGCCAGCAGCCCCGGAAGGAGCTCCTACGAGCAGTACTTC
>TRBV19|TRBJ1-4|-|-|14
CASSVQGINEKLFF
TGTGCCAGTAGTGTCCAGGGTATTAATGAAAAACTGTTTTTT
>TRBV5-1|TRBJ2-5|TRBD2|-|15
CASSLANSGVETQYF
TGCGCCAGCAGCTTGGCCAATAGCGGGGTGGAGACCCAGTACTTC
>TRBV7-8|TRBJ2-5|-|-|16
CASSLAGEVFQETQYF
TGTGCCAGCAGCTTAGCGGGGGAGGTTTTCCAAGAGACCCAGTACTTC
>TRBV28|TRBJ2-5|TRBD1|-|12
CASWTGAETQYF
TGTGCCAGCTGGACAGGGGCCGAGACCCAGTACTTC
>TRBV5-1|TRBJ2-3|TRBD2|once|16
CASSRSLAGGPDTQYF
TGCGCCAGCAGCCGATCTCTAGCGGGGGGACCAGATACGCAGTATTTT
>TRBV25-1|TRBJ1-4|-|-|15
CASSELKASGEKLFF
TGTGCCAGCAGTGAACTTAAGGCTTCGGGTGAAAAACTGTTTTTT
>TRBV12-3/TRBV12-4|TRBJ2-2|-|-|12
CASSRSTGELFF
TGTGCCAGCAGTCGGAGCACCGGGGAGCTGTTTTTT
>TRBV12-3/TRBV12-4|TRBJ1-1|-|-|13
CASSLYRNTEAFF
TGTGCCAGCAGTTTGTATCGGAACACTGAAGCTTTCTTT
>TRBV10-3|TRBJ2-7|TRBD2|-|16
CAISPSSGGSSYEQYF
TGTGCCATCAGTCCAAGTAGCGGGGGTAGCTCCTACGAGCAGTACTTC
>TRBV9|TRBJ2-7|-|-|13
CASSARQDGEQYF
TGTGCCAGCAGCGCCAGACAGGACGGCGAGCAGTACTTC
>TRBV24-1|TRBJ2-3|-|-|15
CATSDTGSGTDTQYF
TGTGCCACCAGTGATACAGGTTCAGGCACAGATACGCAGTATTTT
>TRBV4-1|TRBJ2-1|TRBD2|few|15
CASSVGGGSYNEQFF
TGCGCCAGCAGCGTTGGGGGGGGTTCCTACAATGAGCAGTTCTTC
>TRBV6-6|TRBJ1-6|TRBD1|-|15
CASSKGQGALSPLHF
TGTGCCAGCAGTAAGGGACAGGGGGCGCTTTCACCCCTCCACTTT
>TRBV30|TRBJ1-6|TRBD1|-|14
CAWRVGQGNSPLHF
TGTGCCTGGAGGGTAGGACAGGGGAATTCACCCCTCCACTTT
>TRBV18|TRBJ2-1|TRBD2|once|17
CASSPSAAGGSYNEQFF
TGTGCCAGCTCACCATCCGCAGCGGGGGGGTCCTACAATGAGCAGTTCTTC
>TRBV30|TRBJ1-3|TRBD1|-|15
CAWRGDRGVGNTIYF
TGTGCCTGGAGAGGGGACAGGGGAGTTGGAAACACCATATATTTT
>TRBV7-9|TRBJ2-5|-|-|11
CASSLSETQYF
TGTGCCAGCAGCTTAAGCGAGACCCAGTACTTC
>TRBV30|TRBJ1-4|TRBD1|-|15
CAWGQGAFSNEKLFF
TGTGCCTGGGGACAGGGGGCCTTCTCTAATGAAAAACTGTTTTTT
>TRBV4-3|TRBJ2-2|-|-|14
CASSQEIRAGELFF
TGCGCCAGCAGCCAAGAGATCCGGGCCGGGGAGCTGTTTTTT
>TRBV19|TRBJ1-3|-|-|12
CASSQGRNTIYF
TGTGCCAGTAGTCAGGGTCGAAACACCATATATTTT
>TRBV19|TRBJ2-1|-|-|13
CASSSTSGNEQFF
TGTGCCAGTAGTTCAACCTCGGGCAATGAGCAGTTCTTC
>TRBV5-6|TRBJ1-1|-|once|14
CASSLDRVATEAFF
TGTGCCAGCAGCTTGGACAGGGTGGCCACTGAAGCTTTCTTT
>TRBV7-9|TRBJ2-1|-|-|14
CASSLSQYQASQFF
TGTGCCAGCAGCTTATCTCAGTATCAGGCAAGCCAGTTCTTC
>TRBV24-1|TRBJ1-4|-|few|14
CATSDRLGTGKLFF
TGTGCCACCAGTGATCGACTGGGGACTGGAAAACTGTTTTTT
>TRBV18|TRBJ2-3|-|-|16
CASSPSLGLGTDTQYF
TGTGCCAGCTCACCGTCACTAGGGCTGGGGACAGATACGCAGTATTTT
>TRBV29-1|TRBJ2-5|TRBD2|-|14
CSVEGAGGAETQYF
TGCAGCGTTGAAGGAGCGGGGGGTGCAGAGACCCAGTACTTC
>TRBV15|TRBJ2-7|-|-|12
CATSMTGVEQYF
TGTGCCACCAGCATGACGGGGGTCGAGCAGTACTTC
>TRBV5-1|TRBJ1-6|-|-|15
CASSLDRGGSSPLHF
TGCGCCAGCAGCTTGGACCGCGGGGGGAGTTCACCCCTCCACTTT